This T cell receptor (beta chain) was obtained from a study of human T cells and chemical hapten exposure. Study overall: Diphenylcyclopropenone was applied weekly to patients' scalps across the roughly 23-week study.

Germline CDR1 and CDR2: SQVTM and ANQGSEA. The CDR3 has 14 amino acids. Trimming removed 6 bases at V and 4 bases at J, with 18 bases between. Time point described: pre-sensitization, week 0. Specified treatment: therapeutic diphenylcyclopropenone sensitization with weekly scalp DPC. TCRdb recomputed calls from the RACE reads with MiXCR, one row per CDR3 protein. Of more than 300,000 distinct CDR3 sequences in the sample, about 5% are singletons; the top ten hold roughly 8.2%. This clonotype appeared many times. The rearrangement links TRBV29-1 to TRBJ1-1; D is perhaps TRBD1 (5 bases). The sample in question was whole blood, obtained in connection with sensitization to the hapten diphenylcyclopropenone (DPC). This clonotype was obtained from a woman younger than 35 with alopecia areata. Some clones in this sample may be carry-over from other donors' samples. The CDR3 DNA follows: TGCAGCGTATCCGGGACGCAGGCGGGCACTGAAGCTTTCTTT. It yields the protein CSVSGTQAGTEAFF.